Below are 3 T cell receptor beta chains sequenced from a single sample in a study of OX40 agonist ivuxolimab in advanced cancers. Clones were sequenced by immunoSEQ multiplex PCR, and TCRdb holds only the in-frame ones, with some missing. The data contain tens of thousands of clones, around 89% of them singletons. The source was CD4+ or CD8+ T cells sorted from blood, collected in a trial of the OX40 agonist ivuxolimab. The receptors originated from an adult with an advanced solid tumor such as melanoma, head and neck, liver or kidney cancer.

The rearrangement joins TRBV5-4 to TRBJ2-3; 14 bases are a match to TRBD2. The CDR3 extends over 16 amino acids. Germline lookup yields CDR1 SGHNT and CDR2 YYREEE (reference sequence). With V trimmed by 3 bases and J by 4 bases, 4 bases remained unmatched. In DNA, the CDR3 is TGTGCCAGCAGCTCTAAGACTAGCGGGGGGGCAGATACGCAGTATTTT. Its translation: CASSSKTSGGADTQYF.

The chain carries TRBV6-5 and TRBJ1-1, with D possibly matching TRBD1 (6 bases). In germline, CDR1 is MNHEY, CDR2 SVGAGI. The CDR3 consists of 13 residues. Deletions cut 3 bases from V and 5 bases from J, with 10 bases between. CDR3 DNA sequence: TGTGCCAGCAGTTATGGGGGGCGTACTGAAGCTTTCTTT. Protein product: CASSYGGRTEAFF.

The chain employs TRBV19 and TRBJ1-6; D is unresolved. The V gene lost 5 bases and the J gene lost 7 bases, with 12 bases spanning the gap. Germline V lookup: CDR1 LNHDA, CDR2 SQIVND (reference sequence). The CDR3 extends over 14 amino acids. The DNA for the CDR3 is TGTGCCAGTAGTTTCAGCCTGGGGAATTCACCCCTCCACTTT. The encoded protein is CASSFSLGNSPLHF. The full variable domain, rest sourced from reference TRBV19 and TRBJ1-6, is DGGITQSPKYLFRKEGQNVTLSCEQNLNHDAMYWYRQDPGQGLRLIYYSQIVNDFQKGDIAEGYSVSREKKESFPLTVTSAQKNPTAFYLCASSFSLGNSPLHFGNGTRLTVT.